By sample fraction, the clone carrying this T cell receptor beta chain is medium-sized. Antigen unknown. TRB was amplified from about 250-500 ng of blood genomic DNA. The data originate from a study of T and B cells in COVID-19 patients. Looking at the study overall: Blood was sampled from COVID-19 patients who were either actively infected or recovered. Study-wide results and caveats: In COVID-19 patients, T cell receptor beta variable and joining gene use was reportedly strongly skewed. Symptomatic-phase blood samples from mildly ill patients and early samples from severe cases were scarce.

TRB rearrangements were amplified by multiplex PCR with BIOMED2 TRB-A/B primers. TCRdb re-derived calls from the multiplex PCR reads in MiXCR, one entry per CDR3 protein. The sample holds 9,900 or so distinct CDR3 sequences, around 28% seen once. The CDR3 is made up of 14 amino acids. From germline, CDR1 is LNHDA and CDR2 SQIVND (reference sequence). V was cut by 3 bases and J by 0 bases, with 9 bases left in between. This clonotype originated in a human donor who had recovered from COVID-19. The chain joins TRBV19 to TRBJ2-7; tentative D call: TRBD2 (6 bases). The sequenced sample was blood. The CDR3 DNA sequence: TGTGCCAGTAGTATTAGCGGTAGCTCCTACGAGCAGTACTTC. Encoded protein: CASSISGSSYEQYF.